The clone carrying this T cell receptor (beta chain) was picked up many times. This sample was taken from a study of T cells in Graves' hyperthyroidism and ophthalmopathy. Study in general: Peripheral blood collection took place at initial diagnosis, before any treatment.

The CDR3 runs 14 residues. Trimming took off 6 bases at V and 2 bases at J, with 14 bases between the two ends. Germline-derived CDR1 and CDR2 are MDHEN and SYDVKM. TCR beta CDR3 regions were amplified from RNA transcripts. When the TCR CDR3 underwent first-round RT-PCR, the HTBI primer set was used. One entry per CDR3 protein results from TCRdb running MiXCR on the multiplex PCR reads. The sample lists roughly 500,000 distinct CDR3 sequences; 15% to 20% were seen once. The sequenced sample consisted of blood. The V gene is TRBV28, the J gene TRBJ2-7; possibly TRBD2 for D (5 bases). This TCR came from a woman aged 30 to 39 with Graves' ophthalmopathy. CDR3 residues: CASSRGQEAYEQYF. For the CDR3, the DNA is TGTGCCAGCAGCCGGGGTCAGGAGGCCTACGAGCAGTACTTC.